Below, one T cell receptor (beta chain) is given with its context. Which antigen it targets is not known. Per-base qualities were not stored, and no clone one base away is much larger. One collaborating source in Seattle enrolled patients during active infection and followed them longitudinally through the course of disease. Collaborating institutions collected whole blood in K2EDTA tubes following their own protocols. For TCRbeta analysis, collaborator samples were shipped as frozen whole blood, as isolated PBMCs, or as DNA extracted from either sample type. The immunoSEQ Assay, a bias-controlled multiplex PCR, was used to amplify TCRbeta CDR3 regions from genomic DNA. Turning to the authors' computational methods: The number of nucleated cells in each sample was estimated by amplification of reference gene primers within the assay. Sequence reads were collapsed and filtered to measure the absolute abundance of every unique TCRbeta CDR3 rearrangement. For each sample, productive Simpson clonality was calculated by taking the square root of Simpson's diversity index across productive rearrangements. TCRdb retrieved this table from immuneACCESS and kept in-frame rearrangements only. Not all clones are present; in checked studies, unresolved V genes account for under half, and no reason is known for the remainder. V and J calls and clone size follow that table, whereas D and trimming were derived from the DNA. For this sample the table gives 200,000 to 250,000 clones, of which 83% were detected only once. Of the sample, roughly 1.2% is held by the ten largest clones.

This sample was included in a study of blood T cell repertoires in COVID-19 (dated by TCRdb to about 2020). About the full investigation: Collaborator samples came from the United States, Italy and Spain and covered acute and convalescent phases of COVID-19. The prospective study material was composed of cDNA or gDNA derived from T cells, B-cell-depleted T cells, or PBMCs. Deeply sampled blood TCRbeta repertoires from subjects exposed to, actively infected with, or recovered from COVID-19 were included in the dataset. The repertoires were released in a freely available public database intended as a resource for research on the immune response to SARS-CoV-2. Samples came from the ongoing ImmuneRACE study (first 160 participants) plus 1,254 subjects from 6 global collaborators. The sample metadata nearly always contained a de-identified subject ID, COVID-19 status, age in years and sex. HLA class I and class II types, where available, came from metadata supplied by the sample provider rather than from assay-based typing. The paper as a whole reports these results and caveats: The amount of clinical and demographic metadata varied by source and participant and was provided uncurated.

Sequences MNHNY (CDR1) and SVGAGI (CDR2) are obtained from the germline V gene (reference sequence). The CDR3 has 16 amino acids, counting the end cysteine and phenylalanine. CDR3 DNA is the only sequence kept; it has 48 bases, read in frame from the first base. The sequence links TRBV6-6 to TRBJ1-6; 9 central nucleotides agree with TRBD1. Input material: peripheral blood. The sequence came from a woman in her 30s with COVID-19, enrolled during active disease. The CDR3 reads as follows: CDDGTGIIPYNSPLHF. The nucleotide sequence reads as follows: TGTGACGATGGGACAGGGATAATCCCCTATAATTCACCCCTCCACTTT.